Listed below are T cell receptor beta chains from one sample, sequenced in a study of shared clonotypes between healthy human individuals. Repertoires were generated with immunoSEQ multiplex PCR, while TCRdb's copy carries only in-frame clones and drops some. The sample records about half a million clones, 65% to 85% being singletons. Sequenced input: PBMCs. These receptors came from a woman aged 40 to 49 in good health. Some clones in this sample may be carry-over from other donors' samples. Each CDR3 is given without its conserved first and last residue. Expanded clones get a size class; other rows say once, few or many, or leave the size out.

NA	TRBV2	ASKLRSGATGELF
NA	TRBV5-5	ASSLEFVVEQY
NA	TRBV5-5	ASSLAGTGASYEQY
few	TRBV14	ASSQSGGGFYEQY
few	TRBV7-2	ASSSFEGNYEQY
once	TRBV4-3	ASSQGWQVGVRGVRDTQY
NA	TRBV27	ASSPFRAHEQY
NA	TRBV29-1	SVERVTYNEQF
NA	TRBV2	ASLPVRAVYGYT
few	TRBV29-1	SLWDRETQY
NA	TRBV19	ASSYGAAGYGYT
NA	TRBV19	ASSFPGEGYGYT
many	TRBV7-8	ASSSLGSPEDTQY
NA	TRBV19	ASSIEAQARNEQY
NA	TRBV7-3	ASSLPKLRKANYGYT
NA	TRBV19	ASSSGTSNTEAF
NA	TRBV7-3	ASSPNPGNTEAF
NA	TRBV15	ATRLGGVREGYT
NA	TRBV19	ASRGDIGTGELF
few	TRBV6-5	ASREGTGAYEQY
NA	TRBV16	ASSQRGTPNYGYT
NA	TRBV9	ASSSRTGGFNEQF
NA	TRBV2	ASSGGGWPYEQY
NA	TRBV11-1	ASSVTGTSGFNIQY
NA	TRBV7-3	ASSSRGPGELF
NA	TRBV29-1	SVAATSARNEQF
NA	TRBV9	ASSVAHQGETQY
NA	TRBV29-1	RVRLAGGDEQF
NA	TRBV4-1	ASSQTLRDEYTEAF
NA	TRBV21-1	ASSIDSYNEQF
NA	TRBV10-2	ASSGTSGLTDTQY
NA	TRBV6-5	ASREASSTDTQY
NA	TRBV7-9	ASSLAGSTDTQY
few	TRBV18	ASSPGVFASTDTQY
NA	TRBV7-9	ASSLNQGLEDNEQF
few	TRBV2	ASSSDRGTQPQH
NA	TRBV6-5	ASSYTGIPVETQY
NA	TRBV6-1	ASSEVEGRRRTEAF
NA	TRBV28	ASRRGGSYGYT
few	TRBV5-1	ASSLSPDYEQY